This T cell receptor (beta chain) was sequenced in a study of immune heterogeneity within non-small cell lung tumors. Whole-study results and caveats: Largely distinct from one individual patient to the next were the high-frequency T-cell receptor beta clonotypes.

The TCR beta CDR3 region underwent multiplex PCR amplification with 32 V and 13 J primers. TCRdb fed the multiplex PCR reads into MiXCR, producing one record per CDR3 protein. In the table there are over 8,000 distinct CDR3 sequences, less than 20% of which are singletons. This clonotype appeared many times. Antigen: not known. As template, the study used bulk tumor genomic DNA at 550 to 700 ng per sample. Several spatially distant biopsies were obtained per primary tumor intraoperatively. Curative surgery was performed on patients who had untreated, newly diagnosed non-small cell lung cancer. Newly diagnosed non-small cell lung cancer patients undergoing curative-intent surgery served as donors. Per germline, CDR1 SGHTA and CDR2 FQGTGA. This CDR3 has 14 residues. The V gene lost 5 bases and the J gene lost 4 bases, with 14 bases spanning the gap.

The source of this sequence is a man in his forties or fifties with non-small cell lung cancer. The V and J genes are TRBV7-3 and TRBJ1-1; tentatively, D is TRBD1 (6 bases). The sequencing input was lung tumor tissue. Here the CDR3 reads CASSPGGATTEAFF. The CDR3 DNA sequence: TGTGCCAGCAGCCCCGGGGGGGCAACCACTGAAGCTTTCTTT.